The sequence of this TCR beta chain was determined in a study of control samples from healthy donors and cancer patients (dated by TCRdb to 2018 to 2020). Taken from cysteine to phenylalanine, the CDR3 has 14 residues. The DNA shown is the 42-base CDR3, in frame from base 1. The V end loses 0 bases and the J end loses 1 base, and a stretch of 4 bases separates them. CDR1 and CDR2 were assigned from the germline V gene (reference sequence) as LGHDT and YNNKEL. On this clone: Its recognized antigen is unknown. Base qualities are not recorded, but no much larger clone differs from it by a single base.

Preparation of the library involved the immunoSEQ multiplex PCR assay. TCRdb re-hosts the immuneACCESS table, in-frame sequences only. Its copies lack some clones; in the studies checked, an unresolved V gene accounts for under half of them, and the cause for the rest is not known. The sample data list about 79,000 clones, and 80% to 95% of these were observed just once. Jointly, the top ten make up around 1.3% of the sample. The sample taken for sequencing was PBMCs. The receptor's source is a woman aged 35 to 49 with lung cancer. The receptor chain draws on TRBV3-1 (or the pseudogene TRBV3-2) and TRBJ1-5; confidence is insufficient to name the D gene. The CDR3 region reads CASSQDTSNQPQHF. The nucleotides read TGTGCCAGCAGCCAAGATACAAGCAATCAGCCCCAGCATTTT.